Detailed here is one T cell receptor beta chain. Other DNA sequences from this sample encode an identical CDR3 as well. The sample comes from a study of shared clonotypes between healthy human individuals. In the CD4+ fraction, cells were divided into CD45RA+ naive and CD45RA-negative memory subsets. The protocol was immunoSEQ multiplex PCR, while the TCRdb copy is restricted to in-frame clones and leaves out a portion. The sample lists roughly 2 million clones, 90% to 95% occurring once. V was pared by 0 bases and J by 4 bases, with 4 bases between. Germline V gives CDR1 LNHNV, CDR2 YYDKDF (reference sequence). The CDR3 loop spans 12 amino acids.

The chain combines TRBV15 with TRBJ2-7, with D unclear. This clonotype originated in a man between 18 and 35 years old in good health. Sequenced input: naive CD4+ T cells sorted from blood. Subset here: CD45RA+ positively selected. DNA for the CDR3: TGTGCCACCAGCAGAGACCGGTACGAGCAGTACTTC. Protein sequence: CATSRDRYEQYF.